The source of this T cell receptor beta chain is a study of blood T cell repertoires in COVID-19. On the study more broadly: COVID-19 samples collected from the United States, Italy and Spain covered acute and convalescent phases.

Per the authors' pipeline: Counts of nucleated cells, estimated from reference gene primer amplification, were obtained. Sequencing used immunoSEQ multiplex PCR; TCRdb keeps in-frame clones, though not all of them. V and J calls and clone size are copied from that table; D and trimming were computed from the DNA. This sample carries tens of thousands of clones, around nine tenths of them seen once, and the ten largest clones take roughly 10%. This clone was detected only a few times. Deletions cut 0 bases from V and 4 bases from J, with 12 bases between. Germline CDR1 reads MNHEY; CDR2 reads SVGEGT. The CDR3 runs to 16 residues.

Sequenced: peripheral blood. This chain connects TRBV6-2 or TRBV6-3 to TRBJ1-4; D unresolved. The clonotype comes from a man aged 60 to 69 with active COVID-19. The CDR3 DNA reads TGTGCCAGCAGTTACTCGTCGAGGGTGCTTAATGAAAAACTGTTTTTT. It yields the protein CASSYSSRVLNEKLFF.